What follows describes a single TCR beta chain. V was pared by 3 bases and J by 6 bases, with 11 bases between. CDR1 is LNHDA, CDR2 SQIVND, per germline (reference sequence). The CDR3 spans 13 residues. The sample originates from a study of blood T cell repertoires in COVID-19. Background on the study: The study drew acute and convalescent COVID-19 samples from the United States, Italy and Spain. T cells, B-cell-depleted T cells, or PBMCs supplied cDNA or gDNA.

In the original processing: By means of reference gene primer amplification, nucleated cell counts were estimated. Clones were read by immunoSEQ multiplex PCR, and TCRdb kept only the in-frame ones, dropping some. V, J and clone size are taken as reported in that table, and D and trimming were inferred from the DNA itself. The top ten clones hold around 3.9% of a sample with approximately 300,000 clones, 90% to 95% of them seen once. Enrollees, roughly 18 to 89 years old, lived in approximately 24 US areas. This clonotype was obtained from a woman younger than 45 who had been exposed to COVID-19. Input material: PBMCs or T cells enriched from blood (not recorded which). J is TRBJ1-2 and V is TRBV19; D is uncertain. The CDR3 nucleotides read TGTGCCAGTAGTATTACCCTATTAAATGGCTACACCTTC. This gives the protein CASSITLLNGYTF. Variable domain in full (rest from reference TRBV19 and TRBJ1-2): DGGITQSPKYLFRKEGQNVTLSCEQNLNHDAMYWYRQDPGQGLRLIYYSQIVNDFQKGDIAEGYSVSREKKESFPLTVTSAQKNPTAFYLCASSITLLNGYTFGSGTRLTVV.